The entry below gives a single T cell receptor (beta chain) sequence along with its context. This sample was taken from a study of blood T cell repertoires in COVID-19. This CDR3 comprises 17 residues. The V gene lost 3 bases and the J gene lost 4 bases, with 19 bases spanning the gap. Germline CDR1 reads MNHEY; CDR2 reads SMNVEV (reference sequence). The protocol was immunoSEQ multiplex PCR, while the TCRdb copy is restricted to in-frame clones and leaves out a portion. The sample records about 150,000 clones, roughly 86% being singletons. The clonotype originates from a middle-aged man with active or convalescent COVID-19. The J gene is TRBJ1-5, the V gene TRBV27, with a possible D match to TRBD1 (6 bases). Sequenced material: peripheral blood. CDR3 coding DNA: TGTGCCAGCAGTTTTGGTTCGGGACCTCAGGGGAATCAGCCCCAGCATTTT. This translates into CASSFGSGPQGNQPQHF.